Following are 7 T cell receptor beta chains from one sample sequenced in a study of vaccination and CD4 T cells after COVID-19. An Oncomine TCR Beta short-read assay was used to sequence the DNA from cultured CD4+ T cells. TCRdb fed the PCR reads into MiXCR, producing one record per CDR3 protein. The sample has 15,000 to 25,000 distinct CDR3 sequences, approximately 48% seen once; the top ten hold roughly 2.6%. The sample's treatment: approximately nine-day PBMC culture with coronavirus spike peptide pools or control peptides (ViraFEST assay). No antigen is known for these receptors. Material: CD4+ T cells from blood, cultured in vitro, obtained after SARS-CoV-2 vaccination. The source of these receptors is a human donor who had recovered from COVID-19.

This clonotype appeared a few times. V gene TRBV2 combines with J gene TRBJ1-2, with TRBD1 as a possible D gene (6 bases). The CDR3 length is 13 residues. V was pared by 3 bases and J by 4 bases, with 9 bases between. Germline V lookup: CDR1 SNHLY, CDR2 FYNNEI. The CDR3 reads CASSDQGTYGYTF. The CDR3 DNA is TGTGCCAGCAGTGACCAGGGGACCTATGGCTACACCTTC.

This clonotype has just a few counts. The chain uses TRBV27 and TRBJ2-1, with D possibly TRBD2 on 6 matching bases. Germline V CDR1 and CDR2: MNHEY, SMNVEV (reference sequence). The CDR3 runs 16 residues. The germline V and J ends were trimmed by 5 bases and 0 bases, with 14 bases remaining between them. The CDR3 nucleotides read TGTGCCAGCAGTCCAATATCGGGGGTCTCCTACAATGAGCAGTTCTTC. Amino acids: CASSPISGVSYNEQFF.

V and J are TRBV7-2 and TRBJ2-7; the D gene could be TRBD1 or TRBD2 (5 bases each). Germline loops: CDR1 SGHTA, CDR2 FQGNSA. The CDR3 contains 14 residues. The V end lost 2 bases, the J end lost 3 bases, and 11 bases lay between the germline ends. In DNA, the CDR3 is TGTGCCAGCAGCTTACAGGGAGACGACTACGAGCAGTACTTC. As protein: CASSLQGDDYEQYF.

V usage is TRBV7-2 and J usage is TRBJ2-3; 7 bases fit TRBD2. This CDR3 comprises 15 residues. Per the germline V gene, CDR1 is SGHTA and CDR2 is FQGNSA. The V gene end was trimmed by 6 bases and the J gene end by 3 bases; junction bases not matched to a gene: 9. CDR3 nucleotides: TGTGCCAGCAGTCTGGGAGGGCCGGGGACAGATACGCAGTATTTT. Residues: CASSLGGPGTDTQYF. The full variable domain, with the rest looked up from reference TRBV7-2 and TRBJ2-3, is GAGVSQSPSNKVTEKGKDVELRCDPISGHTALYWYRQSLGQGLEFLIYFQGNSAPDKSGLPSDRFSAERTGGSVSTLTIQRTQQEDSAVYLCASSLGGPGTDTQYFGPGTRLTVL.

The chain couples TRBV5-4 to TRBJ1-6, with 7 positions matching TRBD1. The CDR3 loop spans 15 amino acids. Germline trimming cut 0 bases from V and 5 bases from J; bases unmatched to any gene: 2. Germline V gene sequence: CDR1 SGHNT, CDR2 YYREEE (reference sequence). This chain's CDR3 is CASSLGQGDNSPLHF. Here the CDR3 DNA reads TGTGCCAGCAGCTTGGGACAGGGAGATAATTCACCCCTCCACTTT.

V gene TRBV7-2 combines with J gene TRBJ2-7, with D possibly being TRBD1 (6 bases). Germline lookup yields CDR1 SGHTA and CDR2 FQGNSA. The V end lost 6 bases, the J end lost 2 bases, and 14 bases lay between the germline ends. The CDR3 has 14 residues. Here the CDR3 reads CASRAGTHTYEQYF. The CDR3 DNA reads TGTGCCAGCAGAGCCGGGACACACACCTACGAGCAGTACTTC.

This clonotype was seen more than once but under ten times. This rearrangement joins TRBV15 to TRBJ1-2; no definite D call. The CDR3 is made up of 14 amino acids. The germline gives CDR1 LNHNV, CDR2 YYDKDF (reference sequence). Trimming stripped 4 bases from V and 4 bases from J, with 13 bases between. Here the CDR3 DNA reads TGTGCCACCAGCACTGACGGGGTGGGCTATGGCTACACCTTC. Encoded protein: CATSTDGVGYGYTF. The whole variable domain, filled in from reference TRBV15 and TRBJ1-2, reads DAMVIQNPRYQVTQFGKPVTLSCSQTLNHNVMYWYQQKSSQAPKLLFHYYDKDFNNEADTPDNFQSRRPNTSFCFLDIRSPGLGDTAMYLCATSTDGVGYGYTFGSGTRLTVV.